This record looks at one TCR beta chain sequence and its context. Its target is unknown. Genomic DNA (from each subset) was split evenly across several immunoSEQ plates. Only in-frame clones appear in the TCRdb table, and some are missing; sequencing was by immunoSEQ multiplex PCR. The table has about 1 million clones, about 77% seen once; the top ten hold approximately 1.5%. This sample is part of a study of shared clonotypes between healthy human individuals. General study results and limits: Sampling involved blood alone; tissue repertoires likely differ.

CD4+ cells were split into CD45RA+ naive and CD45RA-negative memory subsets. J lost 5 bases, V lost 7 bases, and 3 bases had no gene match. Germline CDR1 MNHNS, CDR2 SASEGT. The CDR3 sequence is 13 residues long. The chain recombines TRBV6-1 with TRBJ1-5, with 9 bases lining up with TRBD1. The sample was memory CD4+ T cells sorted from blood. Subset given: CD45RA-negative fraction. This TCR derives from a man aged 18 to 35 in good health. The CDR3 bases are TGTGCCAGCATTGGGACAGGGTATCAGCCCCAGCATTTT. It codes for CASIGTGYQPQHF.